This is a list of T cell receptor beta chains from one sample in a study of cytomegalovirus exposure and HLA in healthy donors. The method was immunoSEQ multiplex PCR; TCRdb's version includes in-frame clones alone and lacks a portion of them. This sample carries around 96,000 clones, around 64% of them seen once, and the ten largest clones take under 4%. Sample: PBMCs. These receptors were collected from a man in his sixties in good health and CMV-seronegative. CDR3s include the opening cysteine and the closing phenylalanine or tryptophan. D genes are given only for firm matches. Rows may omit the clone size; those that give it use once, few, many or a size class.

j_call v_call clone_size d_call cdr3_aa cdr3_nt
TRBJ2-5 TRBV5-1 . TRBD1 CASSLGTGGAETQYF TGCGCCAGCAGCCTGGGGACAGGGGGTGCAGAGACCCAGTACTTC
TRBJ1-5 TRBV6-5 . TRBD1 CASSSPGQPNQPQHF TGTGCCAGCAGTTCGCCGGGACAGCCTAATCAGCCCCAGCATTTT
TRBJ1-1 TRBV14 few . CASSQDLPGTEAFF TGTGCCAGCAGCCAAGATCTCCCGGGCACTGAAGCTTTCTTT
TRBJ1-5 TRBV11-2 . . CASSLAGGSNQPQHF TGTGCCAGCAGCTTAGCCGGGGGGAGCAATCAGCCCCAGCATTTT
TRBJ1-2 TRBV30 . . CAWSGTTGSYGYTF TGTGCCTGGAGTGGGACAACAGGATCCTATGGCTACACCTTC
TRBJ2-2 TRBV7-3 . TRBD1 CASSRGAGGTGELFF TGTGCCAGCAGCCGAGGGGCAGGGGGCACCGGGGAGCTGTTTTTT
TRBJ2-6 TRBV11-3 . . CASSRKTGPSSGANVLTF TGTGCCAGCAGCCGAAAGACAGGACCAAGCTCTGGGGCCAACGTCCTGACTTTC
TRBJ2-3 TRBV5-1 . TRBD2 CASSLSSGRAIRTDTQYF TGCGCCAGCAGCTTGAGTAGCGGGAGGGCAATACGCACAGATACGCAGTATTTT
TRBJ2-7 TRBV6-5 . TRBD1 CASTEQGSYEQYF TGTGCCAGCACCGAACAGGGGTCCTACGAGCAGTACTTC
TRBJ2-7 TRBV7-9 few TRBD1 CASSTTGTGAYEQYF TGTGCCAGCAGCACTACCGGGACAGGGGCCTACGAGCAGTACTTC
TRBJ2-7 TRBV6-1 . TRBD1 CASSEGRDRINIGQYF TGTGCCAGCAGTGAGGGAAGGGACAGGATTAACATTGGGCAGTACTTC
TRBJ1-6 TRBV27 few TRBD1 CASSQDRGTSPLHF TGTGCCAGCAGCCAGGACAGGGGTACTTCACCCCTCCACTTT
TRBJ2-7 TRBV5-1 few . CASSRGETYEQYF TGCGCCAGCAGCCGCGGGGAGACCTACGAGCAGTACTTC
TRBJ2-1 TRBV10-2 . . CASSEAIAVNEQFF TGCGCCAGCAGTGAAGCGATAGCGGTCAATGAGCAGTTCTTC
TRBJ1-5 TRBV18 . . CASSQGLDQPQHF TGTGCCAGCTCGCAGGGTCTTGATCAGCCCCAGCATTTT
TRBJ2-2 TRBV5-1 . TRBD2 CASKLAGGPTGELFF TGCGCCAGTAAACTAGCGGGGGGGCCAACCGGGGAGCTGTTTTTT
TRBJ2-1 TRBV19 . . CASSIDRGTYNEQFF TGTGCCAGTAGTATAGACCGGGGTACCTACAATGAGCAGTTCTTC
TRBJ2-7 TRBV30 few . CAWSPQGYEQYF TGTGCCTGGAGCCCCCAGGGTTACGAGCAGTACTTC
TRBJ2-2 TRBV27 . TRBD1 CASSSTGPKDDRCGAVF TGTGCCAGCAGTTCGACAGGGCCCAAAGATGATAGGTGTGGAGCTGTTTTT
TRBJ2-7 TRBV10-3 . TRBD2 CATLPEAGLYEQYF TGTGCCACCCTCCCAGAAGCGGGACTCTACGAGCAGTACTTC
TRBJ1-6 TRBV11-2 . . CASSSDSDSYNSPLHF TGTGCCAGCAGCTCTGACTCTGACTCCTATAATTCACCCCTCCACTTT
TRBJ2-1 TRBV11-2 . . CASSRGLAENYNEQFF TGTGCCAGCAGCCGGGGGCTAGCGGAAAACTACAATGAGCAGTTCTTC